Listed below are T cell receptor beta chains from one sample, sequenced in a study of blood T cell repertoires in COVID-19. Repertoires were generated with immunoSEQ multiplex PCR, while TCRdb's copy carries only in-frame clones and drops some. This sample has fewer than 250,000 clones, with 65% to 90% found just once. The sample was peripheral blood. All receptors come from a woman aged 45-65 years with acute or convalescent COVID-19. Each CDR3 is given with its conserved first and last residue. Each record gives: D gene, clone size, V gene, J gene, CDR3 DNA, CDR3 protein. A D gene is named only where the DNA matches it firmly. Rows may omit the clone size; those that give it use once, few, many or a size class.

>NA|NA|TRBV19|TRBJ2-2
TGTGCCAGTAGTATAGGGGGCTCAGGGCACACCGGGGAGCTGTTTTTT
CASSIGGSGHTGELFF
>NA|NA|TRBV28|TRBJ2-5
TGTGCCAGCACTACCCCTCAGGGTCGAGAGACCCAGTACTTC
CASTTPQGRETQYF
>TRBD1|NA|TRBV9|TRBJ2-7
TGTGCCAGCAGCGTAGACGGGACAGGGAACTACGAGCAGTACTTC
CASSVDGTGNYEQYF
>TRBD1|NA|TRBV19|TRBJ1-5
TGTGCCAGTAGTACCGGGACAGGTGGGAATCAGCCCCAGCATTTT
CASSTGTGGNQPQHF
>TRBD1|NA|TRBV2|TRBJ1-5
TGTGCCAGCAGACAAACAGGGGTTGCAAAGAGCAATCAGCCCCAGCATTTT
CASRQTGVAKSNQPQHF
>TRBD2|NA|TRBV6-6|TRBJ2-5
TGTGCCAGCCGCCGGACTAGCGGGGGGGACGGGGAGACCCAGTACTTC
CASRRTSGGDGETQYF
>NA|NA|TRBV6-5|TRBJ1-1
TGTGCCAGTAGATCCGACAGGAACACTGAAGCTTTCTTT
CASRSDRNTEAFF
>TRBD2|NA|TRBV5-1|TRBJ2-1
TGCGCCAGCAGCTTGTCCTCTAGCGGGGGCAATGAGCAGTTCTTC
CASSLSSSGGNEQFF
>NA|NA|TRBV19|TRBJ1-4
TGTGCCAGTAGTACGGGAGTAACTAATGAAAAACTGTTTTTT
CASSTGVTNEKLFF
>NA|NA|TRBV27|TRBJ1-4
TGTGCCAGCAGTTTGGGGGGGTTTGATGAAAAACTGTTTTTT
CASSLGGFDEKLFF
>NA|NA|TRBV19|TRBJ2-7
TGTGCCAGTAGTCCCCGCCCCGGGGAGGGGGACGAGCAGTACTTC
CASSPRPGEGDEQYF
>NA|NA|TRBV30|TRBJ1-4
TGTGCCTGGAGTCTAAAAGGGGGGGGTGCGGAAAAACTGTTTTTT
CAWSLKGGGAEKLFF
>NA|NA|TRBV7-2|TRBJ1-5
TGTGCCAGCAGCCCGGCAGGGGCGGTGCGGCAGCCCCAGCATTTT
CASSPAGAVRQPQHF
>NA|NA|TRBV5-6|TRBJ2-7
TGTGCCAGCTCCCCGTTCTACGGGGGCGAGCAGTACTTC
CASSPFYGGEQYF
>NA|NA|TRBV21-1|TRBJ1-1
TGTGCCAGCAGTGTGAGCAAAGAGAACACTGAAGCTTTCTTT
CASSVSKENTEAFF
>TRBD1|NA|TRBV18|TRBJ1-5
TGTGCCAGCTCAGCTACAGGGGAGCATCAGCCCCAGCATTTT
CASSATGEHQPQHF
>NA|NA|TRBV28|TRBJ1-2
TGTGCCAGCAGTTCTCCAGGGCGTGAGGACTATGGCTACACCTTC
CASSSPGREDYGYTF
>TRBD1|once|TRBV3-1/TRBV3-2|TRBJ2-7
TGTGCCAGCAGCCAAGACCGGACAGGCTTTGAGGAGGAGCAGTACTTC
CASSQDRTGFEEEQYF
>NA|NA|TRBV19|TRBJ1-2
TGTGCCAGTAGTGTCCTTAGCTATGGCTACACCTTC
CASSVLSYGYTF
>TRBD2|NA|TRBV2|TRBJ2-2
TGTGCCAGCAGTGAAGGGCTAGCGGGAGGGCCCGACACCGGGGAGCTGTTTTTT
CASSEGLAGGPDTGELFF
>NA|NA|TRBV7-9|TRBJ2-7
TGTGCCAGCAGCTTAGATCTGGCAGGGGTCGCTACCTACGAGCAGTACTTC
CASSLDLAGVATYEQYF
>TRBD2|NA|TRBV19|TRBJ2-3
TGTGCCACCACAGTTGGGGGGGGGAGCACAGATACGCAGTATTTT
CATTVGGGSTDTQYF
>NA|NA|TRBV29-1|TRBJ2-1
TGCAGCGTAGGGCGGGATGAGCAGTTCTTC
CSVGRDEQFF
>TRBD2|NA|TRBV3-1/TRBV3-2|TRBJ2-3
TGTGCCAGCAGCAGGACTAGCGGCCGCACAGATACGCAGTATTTT
CASSRTSGRTDTQYF
>TRBD2|NA|TRBV5-1|TRBJ2-3
TGCGCCAGCAACCTAGCGGGGTCTAGCACAGATACGCAGTATTTT
CASNLAGSSTDTQYF
>NA|NA|TRBV4-3|TRBJ1-2
TGCGCCAGCAGCCAAGGGAACAGGGCTAACTATGGCTACACCTTC
CASSQGNRANYGYTF
>NA|NA|TRBV18|TRBJ2-3
TGTGCCAGCTCACCTTTACCGGGATCTCGCCGAACAGATACGCAGTATTTT
CASSPLPGSRRTDTQYF
>NA|NA|TRBV6-5|TRBJ2-1
TGTGCCAGCAGTCCCGGACGGGGCTCCTACAATGAGCAGTTCTTC
CASSPGRGSYNEQFF
>NA|NA|TRBV2|TRBJ1-1
TGTGCCAGCAGCAGACAGAGGAACACTGAAGCTTTCTTT
CASSRQRNTEAFF
>TRBD2|NA|TRBV29-1|TRBJ2-5
TGCAGCGTAATCGGACTAGCCCGAGAGACCCAGTACTTC
CSVIGLARETQYF
>NA|NA|TRBV5-1|TRBJ1-2
TGCGCCAGCAGCTTGTCGGGGGAGGATGGCTACACCTTC
CASSLSGEDGYTF
>NA|NA|TRBV2|TRBJ1-2
TGTGCCAGCAGTGACGCAGGGAGGGATGGCTACACCTTC
CASSDAGRDGYTF
>TRBD2|NA|TRBV4-3|TRBJ2-2
TGCGCCAGCAGCCGCCTGGGACTAGCGGGGGGTGGGACCGGGGAGCTGTTTTTT
CASSRLGLAGGGTGELFF
>TRBD1|NA|TRBV7-9|TRBJ1-1
TGTGCCAGCAGCGGAGGACAGGCGAACACTGAAGCTTTCTTT
CASSGGQANTEAFF
>NA|NA|TRBV24-1|TRBJ1-2
TGTGCCACCAGTGATTCAGGGGTGGGCTATGGCTACACCTTC
CATSDSGVGYGYTF
>TRBD1|NA|TRBV27|TRBJ1-4
TGTGCCAGCAGTTATCTCTCAGGGGGCCGGAGTGAAAAACTGTTTTTT
CASSYLSGGRSEKLFF
>NA|NA|TRBV3-1/TRBV3-2|TRBJ2-3
TGTGCCAGCCGACAGAGCATCACAGATACGCAGTATTTT
CASRQSITDTQYF
>NA|NA|TRBV5-1|TRBJ2-2
TGCGCCAGCAGCCAAAACACCGGGGAGCTGTTTTTT
CASSQNTGELFF
>NA|NA|TRBV3-1/TRBV3-2|TRBJ2-7
TGTGCCAGCAGCCAAGTTCCGGAGCTCGAGCAGTACTTC
CASSQVPELEQYF
>NA|NA|TRBV30|TRBJ1-6
TGTGCCTGGGGGGCCTCCTATAATTCACCCCTCCACTTT
CAWGASYNSPLHF
>TRBD2|NA|TRBV18|TRBJ2-7
TGTGCCAGCTCACCCTCGCTCGGGGGGGTGCGATCGTTCGAGCAGTACTTC
CASSPSLGGVRSFEQYF
>NA|NA|TRBV7-8|TRBJ2-2
TGTGCCAGCAGCTCAAAAGGGGGTGCCACCGGGGAGCTGTTTTTT
CASSSKGGATGELFF
>NA|NA|TRBV14|TRBJ2-1
TGTGCCAGCAGCCATCTCGGGGGGCCTTACAATGAGCAGTTCTTC
CASSHLGGPYNEQFF
>NA|NA|TRBV28|TRBJ1-2
TGTGCCAGCAGTTTGGAGGGAGGAGGCTATGGCTACACCTTC
CASSLEGGGYGYTF
>TRBD2|NA|TRBV28|TRBJ2-2
TGTGCCAGCAGAGCTAGCGGGAACACCGGGGAGCTGTTTTTT
CASRASGNTGELFF
>TRBD2|NA|TRBV5-6|TRBJ2-7
TGTGCCAGCAGCTTTTCCCTACTAGCGGGTTCACAATCCTACGAGCAGTACTTC
CASSFSLLAGSQSYEQYF
>TRBD1|NA|TRBV12-3/TRBV12-4|TRBJ1-2
TGTGCCAGCAGTTATAGGGACAGGGAGGGCTACACCTTC
CASSYRDREGYTF
>NA|NA|TRBV10-3|TRBJ1-2
TGTGCCATCAGTGAGCCGGGGTTCAGGTATGGCTACACCTTC
CAISEPGFRYGYTF
>NA|once|TRBV9|TRBJ1-1
TGTGCCAGCAGCCGGGCGGGCGGGAAGAACACTGAAGCTTTCTTT
CASSRAGGKNTEAFF